These 14 T cell receptor beta chains share one sample of origin, sequenced in a study of neoadjuvant anti-PD-1 for oral cavity cancer. The table came from immunoSEQ multiplex PCR; TCRdb's copy has only in-frame clones and leaves some out. The sample has about 14,000 clones; 66% are singletons. Source: PBMCs, taken before nivolumab (anti-PD-1) treatment. Receptors originate from a person aged 35 to 85 with oral cavity squamous cell carcinoma.

V is TRBV5-6 and J is TRBJ2-2; maybe TRBD2 (6 bases). With 0 bases removed from V and 7 bases from J, the gap between germline ends came to 19 bases. Germline lookup yields CDR1 SGHDT and CDR2 YYEEEE. This CDR3 has 17 residues. In nucleotides, the CDR3 is TGTGCCAGCAGCTTGGTCGGGAGTTCGCGGGATGGCGGGGAGCTGTTTTTT. Protein product: CASSLVGSSRDGGELFF.

The V gene is TRBV5-4, the J gene TRBJ1-2; a possible D gene is TRBD1 (5 bases). CDR3 length: 12 amino acids. Germline V gives CDR1 SGHNT, CDR2 YYREEE (reference sequence). Trimming left V 4 bases short and J 8 bases short, with 12 bases between. DNA for the CDR3: TGTGCCAGCAGCAAATGGGGGGTCGGCTACACCTTC. It yields the protein CASSKWGVGYTF. Full variable domain (outside the CDR3, taken from reference TRBV5-4 and TRBJ1-2): ETGVTQSPTHLIKTRGQQVTLRCSSQSGHNTVSWYQQALGQGPQFIFQYYREEENGRGNFPPRFSGLQFPNYSSELNVNALELDDSALYLCASSKWGVGYTFGSGTRLTVV.

This clone was recorded a few times. The rearrangement joins TRBV7-9 to TRBJ1-1; D is uncertain. This CDR3 has 14 residues. Trimming removed 1 base at V and 5 bases at J, with 11 bases between. Germline CDR1 is SEHNR and CDR2 is FQNEAQ (reference sequence). The DNA for the CDR3 is TGTGCCAGCAGCTTAGGAGGAGCGGGAACTGAAGCTTTCTTT. This encodes CASSLGGAGTEAFF.

This clone occurred a few times. This chain links TRBV6-1 with TRBJ2-7; possibly TRBD1 for D (5 bases). The CDR3 runs to 14 residues. V was cut by 2 bases and J by 6 bases, with 14 bases left in between. Germline lookup yields CDR1 MNHNS and CDR2 SASEGT. Written as DNA, the CDR3 is TGTGCCAGCAGTGAAAGAGTCCAGGGTGCCGAGCAGTACTTC. Its translation is CASSERVQGAEQYF.

There are a few counts of this clone. V and J are TRBV19 and TRBJ2-7; tentatively, D is TRBD2 (6 bases). V was shortened by 7 bases and J by 2 bases, with 12 bases between the two germline ends. The CDR3 runs 13 residues. Germline V gene lookup returns CDR1 LNHDA and CDR2 SQIVND (reference sequence). The CDR3 protein is CASNGGLPYEQYF. The CDR3 DNA sequence: TGTGCCAGTAACGGAGGGCTCCCCTACGAGCAGTACTTC.

The chain joins TRBV6-1 to TRBJ2-2; D is unresolved. V was pared by 6 bases and J by 5 bases, with 7 bases between. CDR1 and CDR2 from the germline V gene are MNHNS and SASEGT. This CDR3 spans 12 amino acids. CDR3 DNA sequence: TGTGCCAGCAGGCACATGACCGGGGAGCTGTTTTTT. This gives the protein CASRHMTGELFF.

This clone was seen a handful of times. The rearrangement joins TRBV30 to TRBJ2-7, with TRBD2 identical over 9 bases. The V and J ends lost 4 bases and 2 bases, in that order; junction bases with no gene match: 0. Looked up from germline, CDR1 is GTSNPN and CDR2 is SVGIG (reference sequence). The CDR3 is 12 residues long. CDR3 in amino acids: CAWTSGTYEQYF. In DNA form, the CDR3 reads TGTGCCTGGACTAGCGGGACCTACGAGCAGTACTTC. The full variable domain, completed using reference TRBV30 and TRBJ2-7, is SQTIHQWPATLVQPVGSPLSLECTVEGTSNPNLYWYRQAAGRGLQLLFYSVGIGQISSEVPQNLSASRPQDRQFILSSKKLLLSDSGFYLCAWTSGTYEQYFGPGTRLTVT.

This clone was observed a few times. The chain carries TRBV19 and TRBJ1-5, with D uncertain. CDR3 length equals 14 residues. Germline CDR1 reads LNHDA; CDR2 reads SQIVND (reference sequence). Trimming stripped 3 bases from V and 3 bases from J, with 9 bases between. CDR3 nucleotide sequence: TGTGCCAGTAGTATTGAAGGGTTCAATCAGCCCCAGCATTTT. This sequence encodes CASSIEGFNQPQHF.

The chain is built from TRBV19 and TRBJ1-6, with D uncertain. V was clipped by 5 bases and J by 7 bases, with 12 bases between them. Germline V lookup: CDR1 LNHDA, CDR2 SQIVND (reference sequence). The CDR3 is 14 residues long. The CDR3 DNA reads TGTGCCAGTAGTTACATGGTCGGGAATTCACCCCTCCACTTT. It translates to CASSYMVGNSPLHF.

This chain uses TRBV6-4 with TRBJ1-2; TRBD1 agrees at 7 bases. There are 14 residues in the CDR3. Germline V gene lookup returns CDR1 MRHNA and CDR2 SNTAGT. V lost 0 bases to trimming and J lost 7 bases; unmatched junction nucleotides: 5. Written as DNA, the CDR3 is TGTGCCAGCAGTGACTCGACAGGGATACGTGGCTACACCTTC. Residues: CASSDSTGIRGYTF.

The chain recombines TRBV5-6 with TRBJ2-7; 10 bases align to TRBD2. Trimming cost V 3 bases and J 3 bases; bases outside gene matches: 0. Germline V gene sequence: CDR1 SGHDT, CDR2 YYEEEE. The CDR3 is 13 amino acids. DNA for the CDR3: TGTGCCAGCAGCTCTAGCGGGGGCTACGAGCAGTACTTC. Protein sequence: CASSSSGGYEQYF.

The V gene is TRBV7-8, the J gene TRBJ2-4, with TRBD1 matching 10 bases. With 7 bases clipped from V and 0 bases from J, the junction kept 12 bases outside the gene matches. The CDR3 is 18 residues long. Germline V gene data show CDR1 as SGHVS and CDR2 as FQNEAQ. CDR3 amino acids: CASTERGQGRLAKNIQYF. The CDR3 DNA reads as TGTGCCAGCACCGAGAGGGGACAGGGGAGGCTAGCCAAAAACATTCAGTACTTC. Full variable domain (remainder filled in from reference TRBV7-8 and TRBJ2-4): GAGVSQSPRYKVAKRGQDVALRCDPISGHVSLFWYQQALGQGPEFLTYFQNEAQLDKSGLPSDRFFAERPEGSVSTLKIQRTQQEDSAVYLCASTERGQGRLAKNIQYFGAGTRLSVL.

This chain uses TRBV5-4 with TRBJ1-2; no clear D. The CDR3 runs to 13 residues. Per the germline V gene, CDR1 is SGHNT and CDR2 is YYREEE (reference sequence). The V gene lost 0 bases and the J gene lost 4 bases, with 7 bases spanning the gap. DNA of the CDR3: TGTGCCAGCAGCTTGGACCAGTTCTATGGCTACACCTTC. It codes for CASSLDQFYGYTF.

V gene TRBV28 combines with J gene TRBJ2-7, with 9 nucleotides matching TRBD2. The CDR3 spans 13 residues. Germline lookup yields CDR1 MDHEN and CDR2 SYDVKM. V lost 3 bases, J lost 7 bases, and 4 bases stayed unmatched. The CDR3 here is CASSFRREGEQYF. DNA for the CDR3: TGTGCCAGCAGTTTTCGGCGGGAGGGAGAGCAGTACTTC.